This T cell receptor (beta chain) stems from a study of control samples from healthy donors and cancer patients. The method was immunoSEQ multiplex PCR; TCRdb's version includes in-frame clones alone and lacks a portion of them. The repertoire has roughly 59,000 clones, 80% to 95% of them found once; the top ten carry 1.7%. The CDR3 covers 13 residues. Trimming took 10 bases from V and 8 from J, leaving 17 bases between them. Germline CDR1 and CDR2: MDHEN and SYDVKM. The J gene is TRBJ1-4, the V gene TRBV28; D is unclear. The clonotype was recovered from a middle-aged man with colorectal cancer. Input material: PBMCs. The CDR3 spells CATLGSGREKLFF. CDR3 DNA sequence: TGTGCCACCCTAGGGTCGGGCAGGGAAAAACTGTTTTTT.